Each of the 8 T cell receptor beta chains below was sequenced from the same sample in a study of T cell repertoires in cytomegalovirus infection. TCRdb independently ran MiXCR on the reads; one entry per CDR3 protein. The sample yields a few hundred thousand distinct CDR3 sequences, roughly 29% seen once. Sequences were obtained from PBMCs. Every receptor here comes from a human donor in good health (CMV status not recorded). Some clones in this sample may be carry-over from other donors' samples.

The V call is TRBV15, the J call TRBJ1-1, with a possible D match to TRBD1 (5 bases). Germline lookup yields CDR1 LNHNV and CDR2 YYDKDF (reference sequence). Trimming pared 3 bases from V and 1 base from J, leaving 9 bases between. There are 14 residues in the CDR3. CDR3 DNA: TGTGCCACCAGCAGTCCCGACAGGAACACTGAAGCTTTCTTT. This gives the protein CATSSPDRNTEAFF.

This clonotype was recorded a few times. This rearrangement joins TRBV6-1 to TRBJ2-1; no definite D call. Germline V gives CDR1 MNHNS, CDR2 SASEGT. CDR3 length: 11 residues. The V end was cut by 7 bases, the J end by 5 bases, with 6 bases between. CDR3 sequence: CASNLHNEQFF. The CDR3 DNA sequence: TGTGCCAGCAACCTACACAATGAGCAGTTCTTC.

Only a few counts were recorded for this clonotype. This rearrangement joins TRBV28 to TRBJ2-4, with TRBD2 matching 7 bases. The V segment lost 8 bases and the J segment 8 bases; nucleotides outside the gene matches: 12. The CDR3 runs 14 residues. Germline CDR1 and CDR2: MDHEN and SYDVKM. The CDR3 nucleotides read TGTGCCAGCTCCCGCCCCGGGGGAGGGGACATTCAGTACTTC. This codes for CASSRPGGGDIQYF.

This chain links TRBV10-3 with TRBJ1-1; 9 bases match TRBD1. The germline CDR1 and CDR2 sequences are ENHRY and SYGVKD. The CDR3 sequence is 14 residues long. V was pared by 7 bases and J by 3 bases, with 6 bases of the junction left unmatched. For the CDR3, the DNA is TGTGCCATCAACCCACAGGGGGCACACACTGAAGCTTTCTTT. Translated: CAINPQGAHTEAFF.

At least ten counts were recorded for this clonotype. The chain is built from TRBV7-2 and TRBJ1-2, with 9 bases fitting TRBD1. The CDR3 consists of 13 residues. The germline V gene encodes CDR1 SGHTA and CDR2 FQGNSA. The ends lost 4 bases at V and 10 bases at J; junction bases unmatched: 7. The CDR3 spells CASSSGTGRPYTF. The CDR3 coding sequence is TGTGCCAGCAGCTCCGGGACAGGGCGTCCCTACACCTTC.

The gene calls are TRBV11-2 and TRBJ2-3; D remains unclear. The CDR3 extends over 11 amino acids. CDR1 SGHAT and CDR2 FQNNGV come from the germline V gene. Trimming cost V 9 bases and J 3 bases, with 7 bases left between them. CDR3 nucleotides: TGTGCCAGTGGGGAAACAGATACGCAGTATTTT. Protein: CASGETDTQYF.

This clonotype was recorded a few times. V is TRBV28 and J is TRBJ2-1; TRBD2 agrees at 11 bases. The CDR3 extends over 16 amino acids. V shed 6 bases and J 10 bases; nucleotides not matched to a gene: 14. Germline values: CDR1 MDHEN, CDR2 SYDVKM. CDR3 protein: CASSPDLAGGYREQFF. The CDR3 nucleotides read TGTGCCAGCAGCCCAGACCTAGCGGGAGGATACCGAGAGCAGTTCTTC.

This clonotype showed up many times. The V gene is TRBV7-2, the J gene TRBJ1-5; no reliable D call. The germline V gene encodes CDR1 SGHTA and CDR2 FQGNSA. The CDR3 spans 13 residues. V was pared by 5 bases and J by 3 bases, with 8 bases between. CDR3 region: CASSPDLNQPQHF. CDR3 nucleotides: TGTGCCAGCAGCCCCGACCTCAATCAGCCCCAGCATTTT.